This T cell receptor (beta chain) was observed in a study of cytomegalovirus exposure and HLA in healthy donors. Overall study context: Sequencing of about 179 million T cells in an earlier analysis found 95 million to 120 million unique TCR beta sequences.

Both 60 Vbeta primers and 13 Jbeta primers went into the PCR. TCRdb's copy holds only in-frame clones and misses some; the assay was immunoSEQ multiplex PCR. This sample carries 120,000 or so clones, more than 80% of them seen once, and the ten largest clones take 2.5% to 3%. For this clone: Its antigen is not known.

General study results and limits: An analysis done earlier found most TCR beta V segments productive about 87% or about 30% of the time.

Germline CDR1 is SEHNR and CDR2 is FQNEAQ (reference sequence). Between the trimmed V and J ends, which lost 5 bases and 5 bases, there was a span of 9 bases. The CDR3 loop spans 12 amino acids. J is TRBJ1-2 and V is TRBV7-9; perhaps TRBD1 as D (5 bases). The sequenced sample consisted of PBMCs. This TCR derives from a man aged 25 to 40 in good health and CMV-seronegative. The DNA of the CDR3 is TGTGCCAGCAGCCTGGAGGGGTATGGCTACACCTTC. Residues: CASSLEGYGYTF.